The 24 T cell receptor beta chains given below trace back to one sample, sequenced in a study of blood T cell repertoires in COVID-19 (TCRdb year 2020). The library came from the immunoSEQ multiplex PCR assay. TCRdb obtained this table from immuneACCESS and retained in-frame rearrangements with V and J assigned. These tables miss some clones; where compared with another copy, unresolved V genes account for less than half of the shortfall, and the remainder is unexplained. The sample table records fewer than 700,000 clones; about 89% of these occur just once. 7.8% of the sample comes from the top ten. Material for sequencing was peripheral blood. Source of these receptors: a woman in her 50s with COVID-19, enrolled during active disease.

The rearrangement links TRBV2 to TRBJ1-3, with unresolved D. The germline V gene has CDR1 SNHLY and CDR2 FYNNEI. The V end was cut by 9 bases, the J end by 4 bases, with 4 bases between. The CDR3 runs to 10 residues. For the CDR3, the DNA is TGTGCCAGTTCGGGAAACACCATATATTTT. Residues: CASSGNTIYF. The variable domain in full, completed from reference TRBV2 and TRBJ1-3, reads EPEVTQTPSHQVTQMGQEVILRCVPISNHLYFYWYRQILGQKVEFLVSFYNNEISEKSEIFDDQFSVERPDGSNFTLKIRSTKLEDSAMYFCASSGNTIYFGEGSWLTVV.

Comment on this clone: The same CDR3 arises from other DNA sequences in this sample as well. This sequence joins TRBV27 and TRBJ1-2; no clear D gene. The CDR3 extends over 13 amino acids. The germline gives CDR1 MNHEY, CDR2 SMNVEV (reference sequence). Trimming removed 2 bases from V and 2 bases from J, with 6 bases in between. CDR3 nucleotide sequence: TGTGCCAGCAGTTTACGCGGGAACTATGGCTACACCTTC. Translated: CASSLRGNYGYTF.

The gene calls are TRBV11-3 and TRBJ1-4; perhaps TRBD1 as D (6 bases). Germline V gene lookup returns CDR1 SGHNT and CDR2 YENEEA. Trimming stripped 3 bases from V and 5 bases from J, with 10 bases between. This CDR3 has 14 amino acids. For the CDR3, the DNA is TGTGCCAGCAGCTTTACAGGGCCAAATGAAAAACTGTTTTTT. This sequence encodes CASSFTGPNEKLFF.

The rearrangement links TRBV27 to TRBJ1-2; 9 positions match TRBD1. CDR1 and CDR2 from the germline V gene are MNHEY and SMNVEV (reference sequence). J lost 7 bases, V lost 4 bases, and 7 bases had no gene match. CDR3 length: 14 amino acids. The DNA of the CDR3 is TGTGCCAGCAGTTCACTGACAGGGGGTGGTGGCTACACCTTC. Translated: CASSSLTGGGGYTF.

The chain recombines TRBV2 with TRBJ2-1; 7 bases fit TRBD1. V was clipped by 5 bases and J by 1 base; unmatched bases: 8. The CDR3 spans 16 residues. Germline V gives CDR1 SNHLY, CDR2 FYNNEI. The CDR3 region is CASSRWDSASYNEQFF. CDR3 nucleotide sequence: TGTGCCAGCAGTCGTTGGGACAGTGCTTCCTACAATGAGCAGTTCTTC.

In DNA form, the CDR3 reads TGCGCCAGCAGCCATCCGCCGGGGAGTGCCCAAGAGACCCAGTACTTC. Translated, it gives CASSHPPGSAQETQYF. The chain recombines TRBV4-1 with TRBJ2-5; weak D call: TRBD2 (5 bases). The germline V gene encodes CDR1 MGHRA and CDR2 YSYEKL. CDR3 size: 16 residues. Trimming took 3 bases from V and 1 from J, leaving 15 bases between them.

CDR3 bases: TGCGCCAGCAGCTTGGGGGACTCCATCGAAGCTTTCTTT. Amino acid sequence: CASSLGDSIEAFF. This sequence joins TRBV5-1 and TRBJ1-1, with D possibly matching TRBD1 (5 bases). The CDR3 sequence is 13 residues long. The V and J ends lost 0 bases and 8 bases respectively, with 11 bases between them. The germline V gene encodes CDR1 SGHRS and CDR2 YFSETQ.

This clone was counted a single time. The rearrangement links TRBV5-4 to TRBJ2-5; TRBD2 matches at 7 bases. The CDR3 has 14 residues. Germline values: CDR1 SGHNT, CDR2 YYREEE (reference sequence). Trimming at V came to 4 bases and at J to 3 bases, leaving 6 bases not matched to a gene. The CDR3 nucleotides read TGTGCCAGCAGCCCGCTTGGGGGGGAAGAGACCCAGTACTTC. It codes for CASSPLGGEETQYF.

This chain uses TRBV30 with TRBJ1-6; maybe TRBD1 (5 bases). The length of the CDR3 is 14 residues. The germline CDR1 and CDR2 sequences are GTSNPN and SVGIG (reference sequence). The germline V and J ends were trimmed by 1 base and 9 bases, with 13 bases remaining between them. The CDR3 loop is CAWSEGQGASPLHF. CDR3 bases: TGTGCCTGGAGTGAAGGCCAGGGTGCTTCACCCCTCCACTTT.

As to this clone: The identical CDR3 is also encoded by other nucleotide sequences in the sample. V usage is TRBV20-1 and J usage is TRBJ1-1; D remains unclear. This CDR3 contains 11 residues. Germline V CDR1 and CDR2: DFQATT, SNEGSKA (reference sequence). The V end was cut by 6 bases, the J end by 1 base, with 6 bases between. This chain's CDR3 is CSAVRNTEAFF. The CDR3 region has the DNA TGCAGTGCGGTTAGGAACACTGAAGCTTTCTTT.

The V and J genes are TRBV10-3 and TRBJ2-5; D not resolved. This CDR3 region has 13 residues. V lost 6 bases and J 5 bases, leaving 13 bases between the germline ends. Germline V gives CDR1 ENHRY, CDR2 SYGVKD. The CDR3 is CAIRPQDWETQYF. The CDR3 DNA is TGTGCCATCAGGCCCCAGGATTGGGAGACCCAGTACTTC.

The CDR3 is CASSLEGLSGNTIYF. The DNA of the CDR3 is TGCGCCAGCAGCTTGGAGGGGCTGTCTGGAAACACCATATATTTT. This sequence joins TRBV5-1 and TRBJ1-3, with D perhaps TRBD1 (5 bases). Per the germline V gene, CDR1 is SGHRS and CDR2 is YFSETQ. V was shortened by 0 bases and J by 1 base, with 8 bases between the two germline ends. This CDR3 comprises 15 residues.

This clone came up a few times. The V and J genes are TRBV29-1 and TRBJ2-7; D is possibly TRBD1 (5 bases). The V end was cut by 2 bases, the J end by 1 base, with 15 bases between. The CDR3 totals 15 residues. Germline V lookup: CDR1 SQVTM, CDR2 ANQGSEA. CDR3 sequence (DNA): TGCAGCGTTGAACTAGGGCAGGGAAGTTCCTACGAGCAGTACTTC. Its protein is CSVELGQGSSYEQYF.

The V and J genes are TRBV6-5 and TRBJ1-5; 8 bases are shared with TRBD1. CDR1 and CDR2 (germline): MNHEY, SVGAGI. This CDR3 is built from 14 residues. Trimming took 6 bases from V and 2 from J; bases not matched to a gene: 3. CDR3 nucleotides: TGTGCCAGCAGGAACAGGGGGGGCAATCAGCCCCAGCATTTT. Protein product: CASRNRGGNQPQHF.

The V and J genes are TRBV5-4 and TRBJ1-1; 7 positions match TRBD1. Trimming removed 4 bases from V and 8 bases from J; junction bases left unmatched: 8. Germline lookup yields CDR1 SGHNT and CDR2 YYREEE (reference sequence). This CDR3 is 13 amino acids long. The CDR3 sequence: CASSPDRELEAFF. The CDR3 DNA is TGTGCCAGCAGCCCCGACAGGGAGTTAGAAGCTTTCTTT.

The rearrangement links TRBV7-3 to TRBJ1-1; D ambiguous. The CDR3 runs 13 residues. V was shortened by 5 bases and J by 1 base, with 8 bases between the two germline ends. Germline lookup yields CDR1 SGHTA and CDR2 FQGTGA. CDR3 nucleotide sequence: TGTGCCAGCAGCCCCGGCGGGAACACTGAAGCTTTCTTT. Protein: CASSPGGNTEAFF.

This chain links TRBV29-1 with TRBJ2-1, with a tentative D call TRBD2 (5 bases). The CDR3 contains 13 residues. Deletions cut 6 bases from V and 7 bases from J, with 16 bases between. Germline-derived CDR1 and CDR2 are SQVTM and ANQGSEA. CDR3: CSVTSKGGNEQFF. The CDR3 nucleotides read TGCAGCGTGACCTCGAAAGGAGGAAATGAGCAGTTCTTC.

V is TRBV5-4 and J is TRBJ2-1, with D tentatively TRBD1 (5 bases). The CDR3 loop spans 14 amino acids. Trimming cost V 3 bases and J 8 bases, with 15 bases left between them. CDR1 is SGHNT and CDR2 is YYREEE in the germline V gene (reference sequence). CDR3 region: CASSSRQGWDEQFF. CDR3 nucleotide sequence: TGTGCCAGCAGCTCCCGTCAGGGTTGGGATGAGCAGTTCTTC.

The chain recombines TRBV28 with TRBJ1-5; D ambiguous. The germline V and J ends were trimmed by 3 bases and 0 bases, with 6 bases remaining between them. The germline V gene has CDR1 MDHEN and CDR2 SYDVKM. The CDR3 runs 14 residues. The CDR3 spells CASSLRYSNQPQHF. As DNA, the CDR3 is TGTGCCAGCAGTTTGAGGTATAGCAATCAGCCCCAGCATTTT.

In this sample, this clone turned up a few times. This rearrangement joins TRBV5-1 to TRBJ2-7; a weak D match, TRBD2 (6 bases). CDR3 length: 15 residues. Germline V lookup: CDR1 SGHRS, CDR2 YFSETQ. V was shortened by 3 bases and J by 3 bases, with 16 bases between the two germline ends. CDR3: CASSSTRGYVYEQYF. The CDR3 DNA reads TGCGCCAGCAGCTCCACACGGGGGTATGTCTACGAGCAGTACTTC.

The chain uses TRBV10-3 and TRBJ1-2; D unclear. V shed 3 bases and J shed 4 bases, with 9 bases lying between them. The CDR3 covers 13 residues. The germline gives CDR1 ENHRY, CDR2 SYGVKD. Here the CDR3 DNA reads TGTGCCATCAGTGATGGTCAGTTCTATGGCTACACCTTC. Translation gives CAISDGQFYGYTF.

To note about this clone: The identical CDR3 is also encoded by other nucleotide sequences in the sample. The rearrangement joins TRBV29-1 to TRBJ1-2; D may be TRBD1 (6 bases). The CDR3 length is 11 residues. Between the trimmed V and J ends, which lost 7 bases and 4 bases, there was a span of 10 bases. The germline V gene has CDR1 SQVTM and CDR2 ANQGSEA. This chain's CDR3 is CSARTAYGYTF. CDR3 nucleotide sequence: TGCAGCGCCCGGACAGCCTATGGCTACACCTTC.

The chain is built from TRBV13 and TRBJ2-3; unclear D gene. There are 12 residues in the CDR3. The V gene lost 10 bases and the J gene lost 4 bases, with 12 bases spanning the gap. Germline CDR1 is PRHDT and CDR2 is FYEKMQ (reference sequence). This chain's CDR3 is CATSRSADTQYF. The CDR3 nucleotides are TGTGCCACCTCGAGGAGCGCAGATACGCAGTATTTT.

This clone was counted a few times. The rearrangement links TRBV5-6 to TRBJ2-5; D uncertain. The CDR3 runs to 12 residues. V gave up 0 bases and J gave up 4 bases, with 4 bases separating them. Germline V gene data show CDR1 as SGHDT and CDR2 as YYEEEE. The CDR3 region is CASSLDRETQYF. DNA for the CDR3: TGTGCCAGCAGCTTGGATCGAGAGACCCAGTACTTC.